Presented here are 13 T cell receptor beta chains from one specimen sequenced in a study of cytomegalovirus exposure and HLA in healthy donors. The PCR made use of 60 Vbeta and 13 Jbeta primers. The protocol was immunoSEQ multiplex PCR, while the TCRdb copy is restricted to in-frame clones and leaves out a portion. The sample records 130,000 to 150,000 clones, roughly 85% being singletons. Sequencing used PBMCs. These receptors all come from a male donor in good health and CMV-seronegative.

J is TRBJ2-7 and V is TRBV5-1; 8 nucleotides agree with TRBD2. J lost 5 bases, V lost 0 bases, and 1 base had no gene match. Germline CDR1 SGHRS, CDR2 YFSETQ. This CDR3 is 13 amino acids long. This CDR3 is CASSLAGGDEQYF. The CDR3 DNA sequence: TGCGCCAGCAGCTTGGCGGGAGGGGACGAGCAGTACTTC.

This chain uses TRBV18 with TRBJ2-2; no firm D call. There are 12 residues in the CDR3. Germline V CDR1 and CDR2: KGHSH, LQKENI. The V and J ends lost 4 bases and 8 bases respectively, with 8 bases between them. CDR3 loop: CASSLALGELFF. CDR3 DNA: TGTGCCAGCTCACTTGCGCTAGGGGAGCTGTTTTTT.

The chain carries TRBV4-2 and TRBJ2-7; 8 positions match TRBD1. This CDR3 has 15 amino acids. Germline CDR1 reads LGHNA; CDR2 reads YNFKEQ. V was pared by 0 bases and J by 7 bases, with 8 bases of the junction left unmatched. DNA for the CDR3: TGTGCCAGCAGCCAAGACCAGGGGGCGAGGGAAGAGCAGTACTTC. Amino acid sequence: CASSQDQGAREEQYF.

Remarks on this clone: One end of the junction is discordant with germline, which a read error may explain. V usage is TRBV7-9 and J usage is TRBJ2-1, with D possibly being TRBD2 (7 bases). Germline CDR1 and CDR2: SEHNR and FQNEAQ (reference sequence). The CDR3 is 14 amino acids. This CDR3 reads CSSSFGGQYNEQFF. As DNA, the CDR3 is TGTTCCAGCAGCTTCGGGGGGCAATACAATGAGCAGTTCTTC.

The chain joins TRBV5-1 to TRBJ1-1, with 8 bases matching TRBD1. The CDR3 has 14 amino acids. From germline, CDR1 is SGHRS and CDR2 YFSETQ. Trimming cost V 0 bases and J 4 bases; bases outside gene matches: 2. CDR3 in amino acids: CASSLVGQGTEAFF. As DNA, the CDR3 is TGCGCCAGCAGCTTGGTCGGACAGGGCACTGAAGCTTTCTTT. Using reference TRBV5-1 and TRBJ1-1 for the parts outside the CDR3, the full variable domain is KAGVTQTPRYLIKTRGQQVTLSCSPISGHRSVSWYQQTPGQGLQFLFEYFSETQRNKGNFPGRFSGRQFSNSRSEMNVSTLELGDSALYLCASSLVGQGTEAFFGQGTRLTVV.

The V call is TRBV7-2, the J call TRBJ2-7; 8 bases fit TRBD1. The ends lost 4 bases at V and 2 bases at J; junction bases unmatched: 13. This CDR3 is 17 amino acids long. Germline values: CDR1 SGHTA, CDR2 FQGNSA. This CDR3 reads CASSSLIRDRGPYEQYF. The CDR3 DNA reads TGTGCCAGCAGCTCACTCATCCGAGACAGGGGTCCCTACGAGCAGTACTTC.

This chain joins TRBV4-2 and TRBJ1-4; 10 nucleotides agree with TRBD1. The CDR3 totals 16 residues. The junction had 2 bases not matched to a gene; V was cut back by 4 bases and J by 0 bases. CDR1 and CDR2 (germline): LGHNA, YNFKEQ. CDR3 sequence: CASSPDRGATNEKLFF. DNA of the CDR3: TGTGCCAGCAGCCCGGACAGGGGGGCAACTAATGAAAAACTGTTTTTT.

The J gene is TRBJ1-2, the V gene TRBV9; 8 nucleotides match TRBD1. V lost 0 bases, J lost 8 bases, and 9 bases stayed unmatched. Germline lookup yields CDR1 SGDLS and CDR2 YYNGEE. The CDR3 has 15 amino acids. Here the CDR3 reads CASSVATGDLNGYTF. CDR3 bases: TGTGCCAGCAGCGTAGCGACAGGGGACCTAAACGGCTACACCTTC.

The V and J genes are TRBV28 and TRBJ1-3; D might be TRBD1 (5 bases). CDR1 and CDR2 (germline): MDHEN, SYDVKM. V was clipped by 6 bases and J by 0 bases, with 12 bases between them. The CDR3 is 15 residues long. The DNA of the CDR3 is TGTGCCAGCAGCCTTACAGGCGTCTCTGGAAACACCATATATTTT. It translates to CASSLTGVSGNTIYF.

This rearrangement joins TRBV4-1 to TRBJ1-2, with 11 positions matching TRBD1. The V gene's germline CDR1 is MGHRA and CDR2 YSYEKL. The CDR3 sequence is 15 residues long. Unmatched junction bases numbered 1, after V lost 2 bases and J lost 2 bases. The CDR3 sequence is CASSQWTGGNYGYTF. The CDR3 coding sequence is TGCGCCAGCAGCCAATGGACAGGGGGCAACTATGGCTACACCTTC.

The V call is TRBV6-6, the J call TRBJ2-5; 8 nucleotides line up with TRBD1. This CDR3 spans 14 amino acids. CDR1 MNHNY and CDR2 SVGAGI come from the germline V gene (reference sequence). The J segment lost 3 bases and the V segment lost 4 bases, leaving 4 bases of the junction unmatched. CDR3 region: CASSSWTGKETQYF. The CDR3 DNA reads TGTGCCAGCAGTTCATGGACAGGGAAAGAGACCCAGTACTTC.

The rearrangement uses TRBV9 and TRBJ2-7; 8 nucleotides match TRBD2. V dropped 0 bases and J dropped 3; count of bases not matched to a gene: 2. The CDR3 contains 14 residues. The germline CDR1 and CDR2 sequences are SGDLS and YYNGEE. The CDR3 nucleotides are TGTGCCAGCAGCGTAGAGAGCGGGGGCTACGAGCAGTACTTC. This translates into CASSVESGGYEQYF. Filled out from reference TRBV9 and TRBJ2-7, the complete variable domain reads DSGVTQTPKHLITATGQRVTLRCSPRSGDLSVYWYQQSLDQGLQFLIQYYNGEERAKGNILERFSAQQFPDLHSELNLSSLELGDSALYFCASSVESGGYEQYFGPGTRLTVT.

This clone was seen only once. The chain is built from TRBV6-1 and TRBJ1-1; TRBD1 matches at 9 bases. V dropped 0 bases and J dropped 5; count of bases not matched to a gene: 10. The CDR3 extends over 17 amino acids. Germline CDR1 and CDR2: MNHNS and SASEGT. The CDR3 DNA reads TGTGCCAGCAGTGAAGCCCGGGACAGGGCTTTAAGAACTGAAGCTTTCTTT. It yields the protein CASSEARDRALRTEAFF.